These T cell receptor beta chains were read from a single sample in a study of OX40 agonist ivuxolimab in advanced cancers. Measured with immunoSEQ multiplex PCR; TCRdb has only the in-frame clones, and not every one. The sample holds roughly 100,000 clones; 70% to 90% are singletons and the top ten take roughly 0.77%. This material consisted of CD4+ or CD8+ T cells sorted from blood, taken in a trial of the OX40 agonist ivuxolimab. Source of these receptors: an adult with an advanced solid tumor such as melanoma, head and neck, liver or kidney cancer. Each CDR3 is given with its conserved first and last residue. D genes are given only for firm matches. The listing skips clone size in some rows; elsewhere it reads once, few, many or a size class.

>TRBJ2-1|.|TRBV7-9|.
CASSSPGSSYNEQFF
TGTGCCAGCAGCTCCCCGGGGAGCTCCTACAATGAGCAGTTCTTC
>TRBJ2-3|.|TRBV7-7|.
CASSLLRTDTQYF
TGTGCTAGCAGCTTATTAAGGACAGATACGCAGTATTTT
>TRBJ1-4|.|TRBV2|.
CASSEQARPGEKLFF
TGTGCCAGCAGTGAACAGGCCCGGCCGGGTGAAAAACTGTTTTTT
>TRBJ2-5|.|TRBV18|.
CASSPFPGVGTQYF
TGTGCCAGCTCACCGTTCCCCGGTGTGGGGACCCAGTACTTC
>TRBJ2-3|.|TRBV10-1|.
CASSESAYTDTQYF
TGCGCCAGCAGTGAGTCGGCCTACACAGATACGCAGTATTTT
>TRBJ2-1|TRBD2|TRBV14|.
CASSPLAGAVGNEQFF
TGTGCCAGCAGCCCCCTAGCGGGGGCCGTGGGGAATGAGCAGTTCTTC
>TRBJ1-2|.|TRBV10-2|.
CASSDSGHYGYTF
TGCGCCAGCAGTGATTCAGGGCACTATGGCTACACCTTC
>TRBJ1-2|.|TRBV10-3|few
CAISESIQRGDGYTF
TGTGCCATCAGTGAGTCGATTCAGAGGGGTGATGGCTACACCTTC
>TRBJ2-5|.|TRBV7-2|.
CASSLASSRGGETQYF
TGTGCCAGCAGCTTAGCGAGTTCCAGGGGAGGAGAGACCCAGTACTTC
>TRBJ2-3|TRBD2|TRBV9|.
CASSVAGLAGGIDTQYF
TGTGCCAGCAGCGTAGCCGGACTAGCGGGGGGGATTGATACGCAGTATTTT
>TRBJ1-5|.|TRBV27|.
CASSLLQGGQPQHF
TGTGCCAGCAGTTTATTACAGGGCGGTCAGCCCCAGCATTTT
>TRBJ2-2|.|TRBV5-6|.
CASSLAGELFF
TGTGCCAGCAGCTTGGCAGGGGAGCTGTTTTTT
>TRBJ1-1|TRBD1|TRBV28|.
CASGTGLSGEAFF
TGTGCCAGCGGGACAGGGCTAAGTGGTGAAGCTTTCTTT
>TRBJ2-7|.|TRBV6-1|.
CASSELGRKTYEQYF
TGTGCCAGCAGTGAATTGGGCAGGAAAACCTACGAGCAGTACTTC
>TRBJ1-3|.|TRBV28|once
CASSLRPSSGNTIYF
TGTGCCAGCAGTTTAAGGCCTTCCTCTGGAAACACCATATATTTT
>TRBJ2-5|.|TRBV19|.
CASSTSAQETQYF
TGTGCCAGTAGTACTAGCGCCCAAGAGACCCAGTACTTC
>TRBJ2-7|TRBD1|TRBV28|.
CASSLAPGQGYEQYF
TGTGCCAGCAGTTTAGCTCCCGGACAGGGCTACGAGCAGTACTTC
>TRBJ1-1|TRBD1|TRBV7-2|.
CASSLQDRVDTEAFF
TGTGCCAGCAGCCTCCAGGACAGGGTTGACACTGAAGCTTTCTTT
>TRBJ1-4|.|TRBV19|.
CASSNTPATPTTNEKLFF
TGTGCCAGTAGTAATACTCCGGCCACTCCGACGACTAATGAAAAACTGTTTTTT
>TRBJ2-5|.|TRBV6-6|.
CASRDRETQYF
TGTGCCAGCAGAGATCGAGAGACCCAGTACTTC
>TRBJ2-7|TRBD1|TRBV29-1|.
CSVRDSFYEQYF
TGCAGCGTCCGGGACAGCTTCTACGAGCAGTACTTC
>TRBJ1-1|.|TRBV18|.
CASSPAWGTEAFF
TGTGCCAGCTCACCCGCGTGGGGTACTGAAGCTTTCTTT
>TRBJ1-5|.|TRBV6-5|.
CASGPDRGNQPQHF
TGTGCCAGCGGACCGGATAGGGGCAATCAGCCCCAGCATTTT
>TRBJ2-7|TRBD1|TRBV11-2|.
CASSSRDRGVYEQYF
TGTGCCAGCAGCTCACGGGACAGGGGGGTCTACGAGCAGTACTTC
>TRBJ1-5|.|TRBV19|.
CASSIVSGQPQHF
TGTGCCAGTAGTATAGTATCGGGTCAGCCCCAGCATTTT
>TRBJ1-5|.|TRBV15|.
CATSRGQVSSNQPQHF
TGTGCCACCAGCAGGGGTCAAGTCAGTAGCAATCAGCCCCAGCATTTT